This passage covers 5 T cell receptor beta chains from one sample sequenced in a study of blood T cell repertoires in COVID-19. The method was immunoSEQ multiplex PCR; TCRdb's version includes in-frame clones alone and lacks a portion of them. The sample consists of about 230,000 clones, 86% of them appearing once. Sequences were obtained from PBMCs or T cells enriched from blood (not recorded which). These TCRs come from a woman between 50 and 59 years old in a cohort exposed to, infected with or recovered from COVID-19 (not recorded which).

CDR3 sequence: CASSLGGHAGNTIYF. The CDR3 DNA reads TGTGCCAGCAGCTTAGGGGGACATGCTGGAAACACCATATATTTT. This rearrangement joins TRBV7-9 to TRBJ1-3; a possible D gene is TRBD1 (6 bases). The germline V and J ends were trimmed by 1 base and 2 bases, with 9 bases remaining between them. The CDR3 spans 15 residues. Germline CDR1 is SEHNR and CDR2 is FQNEAQ (reference sequence). The full variable domain, in which reference TRBV7-9 and TRBJ1-3 provide the parts outside the CDR3, is DTGVSQNPRHKITKRGQNVTFRCDPISEHNRLYWYRQTLGQGPEFLTYFQNEAQLEKSRLLSDRFSAERPKGSFSTLEIQRTEQGDSAMYLCASSLGGHAGNTIYFGEGSWLTVV.

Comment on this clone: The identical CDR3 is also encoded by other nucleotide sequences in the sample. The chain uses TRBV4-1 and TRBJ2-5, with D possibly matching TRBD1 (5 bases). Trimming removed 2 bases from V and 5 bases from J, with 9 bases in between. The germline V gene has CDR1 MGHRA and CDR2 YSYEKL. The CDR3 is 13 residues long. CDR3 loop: CASSQQGRETQYF. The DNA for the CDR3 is TGCGCCAGCAGCCAACAGGGAAGGGAGACCCAGTACTTC.

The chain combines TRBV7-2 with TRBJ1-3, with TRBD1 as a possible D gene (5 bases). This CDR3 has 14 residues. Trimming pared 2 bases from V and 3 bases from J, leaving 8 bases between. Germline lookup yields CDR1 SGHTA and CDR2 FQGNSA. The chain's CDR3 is CASSLRGDGNTIYF. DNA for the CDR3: TGTGCCAGCAGCTTACGGGGGGATGGAAACACCATATATTTT.

DNA of the CDR3: TGCGCCAGCAGCCAAGGGGGGAACAGGGGACATGAGCAGTTCTTC. Residues: CASSQGGNRGHEQFF. This chain connects TRBV4-3 to TRBJ2-1; TRBD1 matches 7 bases. This CDR3 spans 15 amino acids. With V trimmed by 1 base and J by 8 bases, 8 bases remained unmatched. CDR1 and CDR2 (germline): LGHNA, YSLEER.

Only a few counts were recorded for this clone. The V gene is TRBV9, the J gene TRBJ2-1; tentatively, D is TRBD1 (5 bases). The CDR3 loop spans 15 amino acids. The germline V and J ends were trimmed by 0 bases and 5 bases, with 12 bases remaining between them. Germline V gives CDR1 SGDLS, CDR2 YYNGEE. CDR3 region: CASSVAGQGHNEQFF. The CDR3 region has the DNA TGTGCCAGCAGCGTAGCTGGGCAGGGTCACAATGAGCAGTTCTTC.